Listed below are T cell receptor beta chains from one sample, sequenced in a study of cytomegalovirus exposure and HLA in healthy donors. Sequencing used immunoSEQ multiplex PCR; TCRdb keeps in-frame clones, though not all of them. The table shows some 170,000 clones, with approximately 86% occurring only once. The sample was PBMCs. Receptors were obtained from a man aged 18 to 35 in good health and CMV-seropositive. Each CDR3 is given with its conserved first and last residue. The D gene is left open where the match is weak. Size is omitted from some rows. Given values are once, few, many or a class for expanded clones.

CDR3 protein: CASSPLQGPYNEQFF; CDR3 DNA: TGTGCCAGCAGCCCTCTCCAGGGGCCCTACAATGAGCAGTTCTTC; V gene: TRBV2; J gene: TRBJ2-1; D gene: .; clone size: .
CDR3 protein: CASSQEWRDSYNEQFF; CDR3 DNA: TGCGCCAGCAGCCAAGAGTGGCGGGACAGCTACAATGAGCAGTTCTTC; V gene: TRBV4-1; J gene: TRBJ2-1; D gene: .; clone size: .
CDR3 protein: CASSPLAYSSYEQYF; CDR3 DNA: TGTGCCAGCAGCCCGCTAGCTTACTCTTCTTACGAGCAGTACTTC; V gene: TRBV11-2; J gene: TRBJ2-7; D gene: .; clone size: .
CDR3 protein: CASIRREVRSEQFF; CDR3 DNA: TGTGCCAGCATACGGCGGGAGGTAAGGAGTGAGCAGTTCTTC; V gene: TRBV13; J gene: TRBJ2-1; D gene: TRBD2; clone size: .
CDR3 protein: CASSLYNLDTEAFF; CDR3 DNA: TGCGCCAGCAGCTTGTATAACTTAGACACTGAAGCTTTCTTT; V gene: TRBV5-1; J gene: TRBJ1-1; D gene: .; clone size: .
CDR3 protein: CATGMFPHSEANYGYTF; CDR3 DNA: TGTGCCACCGGTATGTTCCCCCACTCTGAAGCTAACTATGGCTACACCTTC; V gene: TRBV18; J gene: TRBJ1-2; D gene: .; clone size: .
CDR3 protein: CASSKPYRDEQYF; CDR3 DNA: TGTGCCAGCAGTAAACCATACAGGGACGAGCAGTACTTC; V gene: TRBV6-5; J gene: TRBJ2-7; D gene: .; clone size: .
CDR3 protein: CASKRHEDNEQFF; CDR3 DNA: TGTGCCAGCAAGAGGCACGAGGACAATGAGCAGTTCTTC; V gene: TRBV28; J gene: TRBJ2-1; D gene: .; clone size: .
CDR3 protein: CASSQESQGVRGYTF; CDR3 DNA: TGTGCCAGCAGCCAAGAGTCCCAGGGGGTACGGGGCTACACCTTC; V gene: TRBV4-2; J gene: TRBJ1-2; D gene: TRBD1; clone size: .
CDR3 protein: CASSLLSSSYNEQFF; CDR3 DNA: TGTGCCAGCAGCTTATTGTCCAGCTCCTACAATGAGCAGTTCTTC; V gene: TRBV7-9; J gene: TRBJ2-1; D gene: .; clone size: .
CDR3 protein: CASSLGLAGDYTDTQYF; CDR3 DNA: TGTGCCAGCAGCCTCGGACTAGCGGGAGATTACACAGATACGCAGTATTTT; V gene: TRBV11-2; J gene: TRBJ2-3; D gene: TRBD2; clone size: .
CDR3 protein: CASSLLGQENTEAFF; CDR3 DNA: TGCGCCAGCAGCTTGCTGGGACAGGAGAACACTGAAGCTTTCTTT; V gene: TRBV5-1; J gene: TRBJ1-1; D gene: TRBD1; clone size: .
CDR3 protein: CSVERRSNYGYTF; CDR3 DNA: TGCAGCGTTGAAAGGCGGTCTAACTATGGCTACACCTTC; V gene: TRBV29-1; J gene: TRBJ1-2; D gene: .; clone size: .
CDR3 protein: CASSQAGTRLNYGYTF; CDR3 DNA: TGCGCCAGCAGCCAAGCAGGGACACGTCTAAACTATGGCTACACCTTC; V gene: TRBV4-1; J gene: TRBJ1-2; D gene: .; clone size: .
CDR3 protein: CASSKGQGNDEQYF; CDR3 DNA: TGTGCCAGCAGTAAAGGACAGGGAAACGACGAGCAGTACTTC; V gene: TRBV25-1; J gene: TRBJ2-7; D gene: TRBD1; clone size: .
CDR3 protein: CASSPRTSSSYEQYF; CDR3 DNA: TGTGCCAGCAGCCCTCGGACTAGCAGCTCCTACGAGCAGTACTTC; V gene: TRBV14; J gene: TRBJ2-7; D gene: TRBD2; clone size: few
CDR3 protein: CASSVGSGGLTGELFF; CDR3 DNA: TGTGCCAGCAGCGTAGGGAGCGGGGGTCTCACCGGGGAGCTGTTTTTT; V gene: TRBV9; J gene: TRBJ2-2; D gene: TRBD2; clone size: .
CDR3 protein: CASSEAGRTEAFF; CDR3 DNA: TGTGCCAGCAGTGAAGCGGGCAGGACTGAAGCTTTCTTT; V gene: TRBV6-1; J gene: TRBJ1-1; D gene: .; clone size: .
CDR3 protein: CASSLFPPRDRLNYGYTF; CDR3 DNA: TGTGCCAGCAGTTTATTCCCCCCCCGGGACAGACTAAACTATGGCTACACCTTC; V gene: TRBV28; J gene: TRBJ1-2; D gene: TRBD1; clone size: .
CDR3 protein: CASSPTSTDTQYF; CDR3 DNA: TGTGCCAGCAGCCCGACTAGCACAGATACGCAGTATTTT; V gene: TRBV7-3; J gene: TRBJ2-3; D gene: .; clone size: .
CDR3 protein: CASTQHYSNQPQHF; CDR3 DNA: TGTGCCAGCACCCAGCACTATAGCAATCAGCCCCAGCATTTT; V gene: TRBV6-6; J gene: TRBJ1-5; D gene: .; clone size: .
CDR3 protein: CASSPSGTSGGAWNEQFF; CDR3 DNA: TGTGCCAGCTCACCATCCGGGACTAGCGGGGGGGCATGGAATGAGCAGTTCTTC; V gene: TRBV18; J gene: TRBJ2-1; D gene: TRBD2; clone size: .
CDR3 protein: CASARGLDNYGYTF; CDR3 DNA: TGTGCCAGCGCGAGAGGGTTAGATAACTATGGCTACACCTTC; V gene: TRBV11-2; J gene: TRBJ1-2; D gene: .; clone size: .
CDR3 protein: CASSLSRQGGTEAFF; CDR3 DNA: TGTGCCAGCAGTTTATCGCGACAGGGTGGGACAGAAGCTTTCTTT; V gene: TRBV27; J gene: TRBJ1-1; D gene: TRBD1; clone size: .
CDR3 protein: CASSMARGVQETQYF; CDR3 DNA: TGTGCCAGTAGTATGGCCAGGGGGGTCCAAGAGACCCAGTACTTC; V gene: TRBV19; J gene: TRBJ2-5; D gene: .; clone size: .
CDR3 protein: CATSSPGGDTQYF; CDR3 DNA: TGTGCCACCAGCAGCCCGGGTGGAGATACGCAGTATTTT; V gene: TRBV15; J gene: TRBJ2-3; D gene: .; clone size: .
CDR3 protein: CASRSGVSPQHF; CDR3 DNA: TGTGCCAGCAGATCAGGGGTCTCACCCCAGCATTTT; V gene: TRBV2; J gene: TRBJ1-5; D gene: .; clone size: few
CDR3 protein: CASGRDRGNYGYTF; CDR3 DNA: TGTGCCAGCGGTCGGGACAGGGGGAACTATGGCTACACCTTC; V gene: TRBV27; J gene: TRBJ1-2; D gene: TRBD1; clone size: few
CDR3 protein: CASSYHRTSGTDTQYF; CDR3 DNA: TGTGCCAGCAGTTACCACCGGACTAGCGGCACAGATACGCAGTATTTT; V gene: TRBV6-6; J gene: TRBJ2-3; D gene: TRBD2; clone size: .
CDR3 protein: CASGEGWSTDTQYF; CDR3 DNA: TGTGCCAGCGGTGAGGGATGGTCTACAGATACGCAGTATTTT; V gene: TRBV4-2; J gene: TRBJ2-3; D gene: .; clone size: once
CDR3 protein: CASSSLQGGAEAFF; CDR3 DNA: TGTGCCAGCAGTTCCCTACAGGGAGGGGCTGAAGCTTTCTTT; V gene: TRBV27; J gene: TRBJ1-1; D gene: .; clone size: .
CDR3 protein: CASRSRGLSEKLFF; CDR3 DNA: TGTGCCAGCAGGTCCAGGGGGTTGAGTGAAAAACTGTTTTTT; V gene: TRBV11-2; J gene: TRBJ1-4; D gene: TRBD1; clone size: .
CDR3 protein: CASSLGEAETQYF; CDR3 DNA: TGTGCCAGCAGCTTAGGAGAGGCTGAGACCCAGTACTTC; V gene: TRBV7-2; J gene: TRBJ2-5; D gene: .; clone size: .
CDR3 protein: CSARDRNTGELFF; CDR3 DNA: TGCAGCGCTCGGGACAGGAACACCGGGGAGCTGTTTTTT; V gene: TRBV29-1; J gene: TRBJ2-2; D gene: TRBD1; clone size: .
CDR3 protein: CASSLDFRGLGSPLHF; CDR3 DNA: TGTGCCAGCAGCTTGGATTTCAGGGGGCTTGGTTCACCCCTCCACTTT; V gene: TRBV5-6; J gene: TRBJ1-6; D gene: TRBD1; clone size: .
CDR3 protein: CASSQPSRGIQPQHF; CDR3 DNA: TGTGCCAGCAGTCAACCTTCGCGGGGAATTCAGCCCCAGCATTTT; V gene: TRBV6-5; J gene: TRBJ1-5; D gene: .; clone size: .
CDR3 protein: CASSNGQKPNSPLHF; CDR3 DNA: TGTGCCAGCTCCAACGGACAGAAACCTAATTCACCCCTCCACTTT; V gene: TRBV9; J gene: TRBJ1-6; D gene: .; clone size: .
CDR3 protein: CASSPSESYEQYF; CDR3 DNA: TGTGCCAGCAGCCCCTCGGAGTCCTACGAGCAGTACTTC; V gene: TRBV7-6; J gene: TRBJ2-7; D gene: .; clone size: once
CDR3 protein: CASSLRGYQETQYF; CDR3 DNA: TGTGCCAGCAGCTTAAGGGGGTACCAAGAGACCCAGTACTTC; V gene: TRBV7-9; J gene: TRBJ2-5; D gene: .; clone size: .
CDR3 protein: CAISTTSSEGEQYF; CDR3 DNA: TGTGCCATCAGCACTACTAGCTCGGAGGGGGAGCAGTACTTC; V gene: TRBV10-3; J gene: TRBJ2-7; D gene: .; clone size: many
CDR3 protein: CSARAYRGTNTEAFF; CDR3 DNA: TGCAGCGCCAGAGCCTATCGGGGAACGAACACTGAAGCTTTCTTT; V gene: TRBV29-1; J gene: TRBJ1-1; D gene: .; clone size: .
CDR3 protein: CASRYPGGKDQPQHF; CDR3 DNA: TGTGCCAGCCGTTATCCAGGGGGCAAGGATCAGCCCCAGCATTTT; V gene: TRBV6-7; J gene: TRBJ1-5; D gene: TRBD1; clone size: .
CDR3 protein: CASSLVNRGGTDTQYF; CDR3 DNA: TGTGCCAGCAGTCTCGTCAACAGGGGTGGTACAGATACGCAGTATTTT; V gene: TRBV27; J gene: TRBJ2-3; D gene: TRBD1; clone size: .
CDR3 protein: CASSLWGGRGTDTQYF; CDR3 DNA: TGTGCCAGCAGTTTATGGGGCGGGAGGGGCACAGATACGCAGTATTTT; V gene: TRBV27; J gene: TRBJ2-3; D gene: TRBD2; clone size: .
CDR3 protein: CASSLGVLGPYEQYF; CDR3 DNA: TGTGCCAGCAGCTTAGGAGTACTAGGTCCCTACGAGCAGTACTTC; V gene: TRBV7-2; J gene: TRBJ2-7; D gene: .; clone size: few
CDR3 protein: CASSEGNYEQYF; CDR3 DNA: TGTGCCAGCAGTGAAGGTAACTACGAGCAGTACTTC; V gene: TRBV6-1; J gene: TRBJ2-7; D gene: .; clone size: .
CDR3 protein: CASSYTRDIPLNF; CDR3 DNA: TGTGCCAGCAGTTACACCCGGGACATACCCCTGAACTTC; V gene: TRBV6-5; J gene: TRBJ2-5; D gene: .; clone size: .
CDR3 protein: CASSLGDSGFYEQYF; CDR3 DNA: TGTGCCAGCAGCTTAGGGGACTCAGGATTCTACGAGCAGTACTTC; V gene: TRBV11-2; J gene: TRBJ2-7; D gene: .; clone size: .
CDR3 protein: CASSLASGGYEQYF; CDR3 DNA: TGTGCCAGCAGTTTAGCTAGCGGGGGTTACGAGCAGTACTTC; V gene: TRBV27; J gene: TRBJ2-7; D gene: TRBD2; clone size: .
CDR3 protein: CATQGAREDTQYF; CDR3 DNA: TGTGCCACACAGGGGGCTCGGGAGGATACGCAGTATTTT; V gene: TRBV10-3; J gene: TRBJ2-3; D gene: TRBD1; clone size: .
CDR3 protein: CASSPRRSGTGSYNEQFF; CDR3 DNA: TGTGCCAGCAGCCCCCGTCGAAGCGGGACGGGCTCCTACAATGAGCAGTTCTTC; V gene: TRBV9; J gene: TRBJ2-1; D gene: TRBD2; clone size: .